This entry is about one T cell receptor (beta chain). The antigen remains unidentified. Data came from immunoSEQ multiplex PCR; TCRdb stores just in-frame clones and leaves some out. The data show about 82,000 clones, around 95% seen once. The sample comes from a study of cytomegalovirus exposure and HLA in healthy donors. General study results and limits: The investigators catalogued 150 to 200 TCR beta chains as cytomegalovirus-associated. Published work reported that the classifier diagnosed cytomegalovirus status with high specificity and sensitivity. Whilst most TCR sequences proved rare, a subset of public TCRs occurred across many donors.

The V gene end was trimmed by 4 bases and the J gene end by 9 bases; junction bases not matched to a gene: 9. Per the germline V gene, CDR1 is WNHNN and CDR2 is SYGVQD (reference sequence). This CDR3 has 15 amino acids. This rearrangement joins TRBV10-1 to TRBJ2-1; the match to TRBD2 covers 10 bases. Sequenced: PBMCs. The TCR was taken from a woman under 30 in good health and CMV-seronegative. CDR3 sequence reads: CASSVGLAGASEQFF. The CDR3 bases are TGCGCCAGCAGTGTGGGGCTAGCGGGAGCTAGTGAGCAGTTCTTC.